This T cell receptor beta chain was profiled in a study of PD-1 blockade in classical Hodgkin lymphoma. General observations from the study: Reported findings placed baseline TCR diversity lower in newly diagnosed patients (compared with healthy donors). Before treatment, complete responders showed about the same diversity as newly diagnosed patients.

The data were produced by immunoSEQ multiplex PCR, yet TCRdb's version contains in-frame clones alone and is incomplete. The sample lists approximately 100,000 clones, around nine tenths occurring once. A word on this clone: The antigen is undetermined.

Relapse was seen in all patients after autologous stem cell transplantation, and brentuximab vedotin exposure was variable. The TCR sequence derives from a human donor with classical Hodgkin lymphoma. The input for sequencing was peripheral blood mononuclear cells (PBMCs), taken before the second cycle of nivolumab.

CDR3 DNA: TGTGCCAGCAGCTTAGTAGCAGGGAGCTCCTACAATGAGCAGTTCTTC. Amino acids: CASSLVAGSSYNEQFF. This rearrangement joins TRBV11-2 to TRBJ2-1; D assignment may be TRBD1 or TRBD2 (5 bases each). Germline V gives CDR1 SGHAT, CDR2 FQNNGV. The CDR3 is made up of 16 amino acids. Trimming removed 1 base at V and 0 bases at J, with 10 bases between.